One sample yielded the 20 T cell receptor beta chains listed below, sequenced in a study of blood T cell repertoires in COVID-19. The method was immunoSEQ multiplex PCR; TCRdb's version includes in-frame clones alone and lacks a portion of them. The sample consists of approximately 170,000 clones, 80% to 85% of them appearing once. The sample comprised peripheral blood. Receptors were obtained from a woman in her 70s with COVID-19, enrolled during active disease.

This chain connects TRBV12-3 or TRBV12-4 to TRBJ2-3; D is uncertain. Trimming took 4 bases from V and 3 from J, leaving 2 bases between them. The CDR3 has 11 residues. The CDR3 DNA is TGTGCCAGCAGTTCTACAGATACGCAGTATTTT. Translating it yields CASSSTDTQYF.

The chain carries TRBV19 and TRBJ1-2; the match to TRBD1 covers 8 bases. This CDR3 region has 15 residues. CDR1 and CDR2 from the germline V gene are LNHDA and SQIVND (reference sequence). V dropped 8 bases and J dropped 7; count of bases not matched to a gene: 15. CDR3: CASWPSGQGIGGYTF. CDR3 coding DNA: TGTGCCAGTTGGCCGTCAGGACAGGGAATAGGTGGCTACACCTTC.

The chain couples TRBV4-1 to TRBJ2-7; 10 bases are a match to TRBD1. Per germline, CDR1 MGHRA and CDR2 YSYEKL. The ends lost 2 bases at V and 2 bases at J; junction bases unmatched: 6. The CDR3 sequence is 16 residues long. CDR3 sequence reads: CASSQFSTGGPYEQYF. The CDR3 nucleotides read TGCGCCAGCAGCCAATTCTCGACAGGGGGCCCCTACGAGCAGTACTTC.

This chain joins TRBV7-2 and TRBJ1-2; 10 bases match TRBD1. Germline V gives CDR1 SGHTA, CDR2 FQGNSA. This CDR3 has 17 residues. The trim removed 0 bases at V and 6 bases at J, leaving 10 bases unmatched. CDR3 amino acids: CASSLALAQTGGDGYTF. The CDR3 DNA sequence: TGTGCCAGCAGCTTAGCCCTAGCACAGACAGGGGGCGATGGCTACACCTTC.

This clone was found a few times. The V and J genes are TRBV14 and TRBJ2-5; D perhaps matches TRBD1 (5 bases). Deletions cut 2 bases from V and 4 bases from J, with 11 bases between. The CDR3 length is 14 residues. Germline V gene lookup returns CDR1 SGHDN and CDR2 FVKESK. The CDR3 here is CASSQNWQGETQYF. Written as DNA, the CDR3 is TGTGCCAGCAGCCAAAATTGGCAGGGAGAGACCCAGTACTTC.

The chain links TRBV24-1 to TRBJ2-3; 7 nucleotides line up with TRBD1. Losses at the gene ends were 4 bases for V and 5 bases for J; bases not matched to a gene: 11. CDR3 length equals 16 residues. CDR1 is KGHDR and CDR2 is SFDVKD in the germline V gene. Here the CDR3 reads CATSDRRQGRLDTQYF. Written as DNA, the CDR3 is TGTGCCACCAGTGACCGGCGACAGGGAAGGTTAGATACGCAGTATTTT.

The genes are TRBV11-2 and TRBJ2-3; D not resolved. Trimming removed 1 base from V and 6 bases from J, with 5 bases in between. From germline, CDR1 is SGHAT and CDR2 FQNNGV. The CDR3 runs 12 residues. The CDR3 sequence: CASSLGEDTQYF. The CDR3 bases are TGTGCCAGCAGCTTAGGAGAGGATACGCAGTATTTT.

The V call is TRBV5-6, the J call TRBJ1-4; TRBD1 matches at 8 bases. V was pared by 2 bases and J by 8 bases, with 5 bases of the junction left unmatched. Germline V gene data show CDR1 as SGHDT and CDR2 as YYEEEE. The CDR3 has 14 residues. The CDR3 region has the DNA TGTGCCAGCAGCTTTGGACAGGGCTGGGAAAAACTGTTTTTT. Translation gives CASSFGQGWEKLFF.

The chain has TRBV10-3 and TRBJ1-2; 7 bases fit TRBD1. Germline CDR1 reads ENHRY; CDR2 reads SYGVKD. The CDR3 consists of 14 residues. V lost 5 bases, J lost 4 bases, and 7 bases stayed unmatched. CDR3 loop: CAISPSTGIYGYTF. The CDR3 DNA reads TGTGCCATCAGTCCCTCGACAGGGATCTATGGCTACACCTTC.

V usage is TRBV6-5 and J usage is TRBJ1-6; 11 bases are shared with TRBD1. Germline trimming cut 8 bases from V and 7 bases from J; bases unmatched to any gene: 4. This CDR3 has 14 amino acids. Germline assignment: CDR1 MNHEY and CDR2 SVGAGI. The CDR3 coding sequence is TGTGCCAGCCGGACAGGGGGCAAGAATTCACCCCTCCACTTT. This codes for CASRTGGKNSPLHF.

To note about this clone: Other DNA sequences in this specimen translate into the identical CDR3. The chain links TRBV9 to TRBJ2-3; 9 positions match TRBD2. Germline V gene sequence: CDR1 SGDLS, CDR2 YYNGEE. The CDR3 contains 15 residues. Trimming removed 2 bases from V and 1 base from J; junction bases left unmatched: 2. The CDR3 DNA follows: TGTGCCAGCAGCGTCGCGGGAGGGGGCACAGATACGCAGTATTTT. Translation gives CASSVAGGGTDTQYF.

In DNA form, the CDR3 reads TGTGCCAGCAGCCAAAATTGGCGGACCGGGGAGCTGTTTTTT. It codes for CASSQNWRTGELFF. The J gene is TRBJ2-2, the V gene TRBV3-1 (or the pseudogene TRBV3-2), with D hard to call. This CDR3 is 14 amino acids long. V lost 2 bases and J 5 bases, leaving 9 bases between the germline ends. From germline, CDR1 is LGHDT and CDR2 YNNKEL (reference sequence).

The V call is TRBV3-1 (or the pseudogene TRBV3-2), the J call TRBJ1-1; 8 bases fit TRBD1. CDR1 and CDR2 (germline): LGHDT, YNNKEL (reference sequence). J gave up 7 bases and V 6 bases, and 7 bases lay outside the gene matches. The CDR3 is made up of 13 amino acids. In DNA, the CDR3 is TGTGCCAGCAGACTTAACAGGGGGGGTGAAGCTTTCTTT. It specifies CASRLNRGGEAFF.

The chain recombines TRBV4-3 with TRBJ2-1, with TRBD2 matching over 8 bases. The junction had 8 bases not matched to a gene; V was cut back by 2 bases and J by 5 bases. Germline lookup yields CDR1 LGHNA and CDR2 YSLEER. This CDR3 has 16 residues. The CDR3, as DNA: TGCGCCAGCAGCCAAAGGTCTAGCGGGTTTAACAATGAGCAGTTCTTC. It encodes CASSQRSSGFNNEQFF.

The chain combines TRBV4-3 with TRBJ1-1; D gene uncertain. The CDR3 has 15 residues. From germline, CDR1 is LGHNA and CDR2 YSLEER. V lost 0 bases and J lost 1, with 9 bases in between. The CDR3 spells CASSQDRGRNTEAFF. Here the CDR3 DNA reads TGCGCCAGCAGCCAAGATCGGGGTCGGAACACTGAAGCTTTCTTT.

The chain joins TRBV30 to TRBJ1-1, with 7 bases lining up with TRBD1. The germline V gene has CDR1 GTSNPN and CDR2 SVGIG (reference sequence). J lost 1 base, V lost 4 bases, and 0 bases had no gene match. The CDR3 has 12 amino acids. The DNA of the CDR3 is TGTGCCTGGACAGGGGGGAACACTGAAGCTTTCTTT. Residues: CAWTGGNTEAFF.

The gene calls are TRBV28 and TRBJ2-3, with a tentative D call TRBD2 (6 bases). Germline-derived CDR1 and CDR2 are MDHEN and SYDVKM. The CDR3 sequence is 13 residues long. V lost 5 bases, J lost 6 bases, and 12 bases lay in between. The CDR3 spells CASSAGLKDTQYF. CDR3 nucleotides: TGTGCCAGCAGTGCGGGACTGAAGGATACGCAGTATTTT. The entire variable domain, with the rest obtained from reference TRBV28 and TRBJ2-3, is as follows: DVKVTQSSRYLVKRTGEKVFLECVQDMDHENMFWYRQDPGLGLRLIYFSYDVKMKEKGDIPEGYSVSREKKERFSLILESASTNQTSMYLCASSAGLKDTQYFGPGTRLTVL.

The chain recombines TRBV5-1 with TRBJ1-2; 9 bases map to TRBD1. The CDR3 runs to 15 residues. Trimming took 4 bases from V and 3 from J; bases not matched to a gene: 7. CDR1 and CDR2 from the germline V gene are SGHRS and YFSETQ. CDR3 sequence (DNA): TGCGCCAGCAGCCCCGGACAGGGGACTCACTATGGCTACACCTTC. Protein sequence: CASSPGQGTHYGYTF.

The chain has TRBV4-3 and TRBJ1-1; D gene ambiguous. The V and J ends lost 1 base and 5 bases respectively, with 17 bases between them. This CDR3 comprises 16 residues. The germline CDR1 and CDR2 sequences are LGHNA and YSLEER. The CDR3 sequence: CASSQVAVLGGTEAFF. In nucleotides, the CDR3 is TGCGCCAGCAGCCAAGTCGCCGTATTGGGCGGGACTGAAGCTTTCTTT.

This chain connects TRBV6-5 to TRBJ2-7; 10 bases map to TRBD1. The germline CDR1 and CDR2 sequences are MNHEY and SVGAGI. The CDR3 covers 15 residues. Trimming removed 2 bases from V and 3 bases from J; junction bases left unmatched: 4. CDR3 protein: CASSYGRTGGYEQYF. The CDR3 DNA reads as TGTGCCAGCAGTTACGGACGGACAGGGGGCTACGAGCAGTACTTC.